These T cell receptor beta chains were read from a single sample in a study of blood T cell repertoires in COVID-19. TCRdb's table, derived via immunoSEQ multiplex PCR, lists solely in-frame clones and lacks some. The data hold approximately 54,000 clones, with 70% to 85% observed a single time. Sequenced: peripheral blood. These TCRs come from a human donor in a cohort sampled during active COVID-19. Each CDR3 is given with its conserved first and last residue. The D gene is left open where the match is weak. The listing skips clone size in some rows; elsewhere it reads once, few, many or a size class.

clone_size | d_call | j_call | v_call | cdr3_nt | cdr3_aa
. | TRBD1 | TRBJ2-7 | TRBV4-1 | TGCGCCAGCAGCCCCCAGGGACAGGGGGCGCCGGCCTACGAGCAGTACTTC | CASSPQGQGAPAYEQYF
. | . | TRBJ1-5 | TRBV27 | TGTGCCAGCAGTTTATCTCCGGACAGTAGCAATCAGCCCCAGCATTTT | CASSLSPDSSNQPQHF
once | . | TRBJ2-1 | TRBV19 | TGTGCCAGTAGTATTGGAGGTAGGGAGCAGTTCTTC | CASSIGGREQFF
. | . | TRBJ2-2 | TRBV6-5 | TGTGCTTCCATGGTAGCGACCGGGGAGCTGTTTTTT | CASMVATGELFF
. | TRBD1 | TRBJ1-3 | TRBV5-4 | TGTGCCAGCAGCCCTGGTGGAGGACAGGGCACTGGAAACACCATATATTTT | CASSPGGGQGTGNTIYF
. | . | TRBJ1-1 | TRBV27 | TGTGCCAGCAGTACAGGGAGAATGAACACTGAAGCTTTCTTT | CASSTGRMNTEAFF
. | TRBD1 | TRBJ1-5 | TRBV4-3 | TGCGCCAGCAGCCCCGATACAGGGGGCAATCAGCCCCAGCATTTT | CASSPDTGGNQPQHF
. | . | TRBJ1-2 | TRBV10-3 | TGTGCCATCAGTGGGGAGGGGAACTATGGCTACACCTTC | CAISGEGNYGYTF
. | TRBD2 | TRBJ2-5 | TRBV25-1 | TGTGCCAGCAGTGAATGGGGAGCGGGAGGGCAGGAGACCCAGTACTTC | CASSEWGAGGQETQYF
. | TRBD2 | TRBJ2-7 | TRBV7-9 | TGTGCCAGCAGCTCGTTGGGGGTAGCGGGAGTGAAAAACGAGCAGTACTTC | CASSSLGVAGVKNEQYF
. | . | TRBJ1-2 | TRBV5-1 | TGCGCCAGCAGCTTGATCGACATAGATGGCTACACCTTC | CASSLIDIDGYTF
few | TRBD1 | TRBJ2-7 | TRBV27 | TGTGCCAGCAGTCTACACCGTCCTATCGGGACAGGGGGATCATACGAGCAGTACTTC | CASSLHRPIGTGGSYEQYF
. | TRBD1 | TRBJ1-1 | TRBV7-2 | TGTGCCAGCAGCTGGACAGGGGCGAACACTGAAGCTTTCTTT | CASSWTGANTEAFF
. | TRBD1 | TRBJ1-2 | TRBV18 | TGTGCCAGCTCACAGGGACAGGGGGCCTATGGCTACACCTTC | CASSQGQGAYGYTF
. | TRBD1 | TRBJ1-1 | TRBV11-3 | TGTGCCAGCAGCCTTGGGACAGGGATATGGAACACTGAAGCTTTCTTT | CASSLGTGIWNTEAFF
. | . | TRBJ2-4 | TRBV7-2 | TGTGCCAGCAGCTTAGACCGAACAGTCATTCAGTACTTC | CASSLDRTVIQYF
. | TRBD2 | TRBJ2-7 | TRBV14 | TGTGCCAGCAGCCCTTCCCCGGGACTAAGCGCAAGCTTC | CASSPSPGLSASF
. | . | TRBJ1-1 | TRBV21-1 | TGTGCCAGCAGCAAAGCTTCACAGGGGATTAGGACTGAAGCTTTCTTT | CASSKASQGIRTEAFF
. | . | TRBJ2-1 | TRBV13 | TGTGCCAGCAGCTTAGAACCCGGGACAAGCGGCAGCAATGAGCAGTTCTTC | CASSLEPGTSGSNEQFF
. | . | TRBJ2-2 | TRBV29-1 | TGCAGCGCCGCCCTCAGGAACACCGGGGAGCTGTTTTTT | CSAALRNTGELFF
. | . | TRBJ2-1 | TRBV9 | TGTGCCAGCAGCCTCTCCAGGGGATCTAGGCTTACTTGGGGGGAGCAGTTCTTC | CASSLSRGSRLTWGEQFF
. | . | TRBJ2-3 | TRBV4-3 | TGCGCCAGCAGCCAAGGGGTGGGCTTGACAGATACGCAGTATTTT | CASSQGVGLTDTQYF
few | . | TRBJ1-3 | TRBV19 | TGTGCCAGTAGTCCCTCCGGGAGCTCTGGAAACACCATATATTTT | CASSPSGSSGNTIYF
once | . | TRBJ2-2 | TRBV28 | TGTGCCAGCACCAGACAGGCGGCGAACACCGGGGAGCTGTTTTTT | CASTRQAANTGELFF
. | . | TRBJ2-5 | TRBV21-1 | TGTGCCAGCAGCAAAGACGGGACTAGCGGGAGGCAAGAGACCCAGTACTTC | CASSKDGTSGRQETQYF
once | TRBD2 | TRBJ2-7 | TRBV9 | TGTGCCAGCAGCGTGGGACTAGCGGGAGCTTACGAGCAGTACTTC | CASSVGLAGAYEQYF
. | . | TRBJ1-2 | TRBV27 | TGTGCCAGCAGTCCACTACCAAACTATGGCTACACCTTC | CASSPLPNYGYTF
. | . | TRBJ1-1 | TRBV24-1 | TGTGCCACCAGTGACTGGGGCTCGACTGAAGCTTTCTTT | CATSDWGSTEAFF
. | . | TRBJ1-1 | TRBV3-1/TRBV3-2 | TGTGCCAGCAGCCAAGGACCACAGGGGAACACTGAAGCTTTCTTT | CASSQGPQGNTEAFF
once | TRBD2 | TRBJ2-3 | TRBV7-8 | TGTGCCAGCAGCTTACAAGCCCGGTTGCGGGAGGGCCCTGGGACAGATACGCAGTATTTT | CASSLQARLREGPGTDTQYF
. | . | TRBJ2-3 | TRBV3-1/TRBV3-2 | TGTGCCAGCAGCCCGGCGGAGGAAATCACAGATACGCAGTATTTT | CASSPAEEITDTQYF
. | TRBD1 | TRBJ1-4 | TRBV7-9 | TGTGCCAGCAGCCTTGTTCAGGGGGCAAATGAAAAACTGTTTTTT | CASSLVQGANEKLFF
. | . | TRBJ1-2 | TRBV6-2/TRBV6-3 | TGTGCCAGCAGCATGGACAGCTATGGCTACACCTTC | CASSMDSYGYTF
. | TRBD1 | TRBJ1-2 | TRBV2 | TGTGCCAGCAGGGGGACAGGATCTAACTATGGCTACACCTTC | CASRGTGSNYGYTF
. | TRBD1 | TRBJ2-3 | TRBV6-1 | TGTGCCAGCAGTGAAGGGCAGGGGGCAAACACAGATACGCAGTATTTT | CASSEGQGANTDTQYF
. | . | TRBJ2-5 | TRBV6-5 | TGTGCCAGCAGTCCCCGCGGGACTTTCCTGGGGACCCAGTACTTC | CASSPRGTFLGTQYF
. | TRBD1 | TRBJ2-7 | TRBV11-2 | TGTGCCAGCAGCTTTGGGACAGGCTACGAGCAGTACTTC | CASSFGTGYEQYF
medium-sized | . | TRBJ1-2 | TRBV18 | TGTGCCAGCTCACCAACGGACAGCGACGACTATGGCTACACCTTC | CASSPTDSDDYGYTF
. | TRBD1 | TRBJ1-4 | TRBV29-1 | TGCAGCGCAACCAGACAGGGGGGAAAACTGTTTTTT | CSATRQGGKLFF
few | TRBD1 | TRBJ2-7 | TRBV5-8 | TGTGCCAGCAGCTTCGGGACAGGGAGGGAGCAGTACTTC | CASSFGTGREQYF
. | . | TRBJ1-4 | TRBV27 | TGTGCCAGCAGGACTTTGACAGGCGGAAATGAAAAACTGTTTTTT | CASRTLTGGNEKLFF
. | . | TRBJ2-5 | TRBV7-2 | TGTGCCAGCAGGAGGTGGGGGGAGGCCCAGTACTTC | CASRRWGEAQYF
. | . | TRBJ1-2 | TRBV6-5 | TGTGCCAGCAGTCTCCAGGGTTGGGGCTACACCTTC | CASSLQGWGYTF